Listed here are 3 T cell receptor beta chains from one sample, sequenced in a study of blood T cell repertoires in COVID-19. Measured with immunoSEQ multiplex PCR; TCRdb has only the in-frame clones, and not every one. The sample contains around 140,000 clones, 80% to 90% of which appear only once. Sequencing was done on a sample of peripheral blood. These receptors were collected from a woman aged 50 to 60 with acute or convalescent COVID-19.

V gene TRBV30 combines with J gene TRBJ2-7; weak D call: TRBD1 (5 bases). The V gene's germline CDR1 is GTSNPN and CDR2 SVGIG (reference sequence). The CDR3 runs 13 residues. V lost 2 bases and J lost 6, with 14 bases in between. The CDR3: CAWSPSGWREQYF. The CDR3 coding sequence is TGTGCCTGGAGTCCCTCAGGGTGGCGCGAGCAGTACTTC.

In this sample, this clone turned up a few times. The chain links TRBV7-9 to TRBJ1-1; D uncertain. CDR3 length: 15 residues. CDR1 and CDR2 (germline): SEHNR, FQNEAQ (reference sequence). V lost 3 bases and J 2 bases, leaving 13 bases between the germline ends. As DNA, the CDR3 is TGTGCCAGCAGCTTTGAAGGAGTGGTAAACACTGAAGCTTTCTTT. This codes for CASSFEGVVNTEAFF. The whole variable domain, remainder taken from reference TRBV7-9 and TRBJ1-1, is DTGVSQNPRHKITKRGQNVTFRCDPISEHNRLYWYRQTLGQGPEFLTYFQNEAQLEKSRLLSDRFSAERPKGSFSTLEIQRTEQGDSAMYLCASSFEGVVNTEAFFGQGTRLTVV.

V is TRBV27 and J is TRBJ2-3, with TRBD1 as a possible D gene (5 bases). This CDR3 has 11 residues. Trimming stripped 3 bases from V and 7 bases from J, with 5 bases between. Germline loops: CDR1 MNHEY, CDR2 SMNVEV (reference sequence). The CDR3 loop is CASSLGHTQYF. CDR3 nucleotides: TGTGCCAGCAGTTTGGGGCATACGCAGTATTTT.